The entry that follows covers one T cell receptor beta chain sequence. What it recognizes is unknown. The assay ran at deep level. In the sorted-subset replicate PCRs, approximately 200 ng DNA, roughly 30,000 T cell genomes, was used. Assay used: immunoSEQ multiplex PCR; TCRdb lists only in-frame clones, some missing. Of a few million clones listed, 80% to 95% are singletons. The sample originates from a study of shared clonotypes between healthy human individuals. Overall study results and limits: Among non-shared clonotypes, generation probabilities were lower than among those shared by all four donors.

The sequenced sample was naive CD4+ T cells from PBMCs. Subset noted: CD45RA+ positively selected. The receptor was derived from a man between 18 and 35 years old in good health. Some clones in this sample may be carry-over from other donors' samples.

DNA for the CDR3: TGTGCCAGCAGCGTAGGGACGGGAGTCCTCTCCGAGCAGTACTTC. This translates into CASSVGTGVLSEQYF. The genes are TRBV9 and TRBJ2-7; TRBD2 is a possible D gene (6 bases). In germline, CDR1 is SGDLS, CDR2 YYNGEE. Trimming removed 0 bases from V and 6 bases from J, with 16 bases in between. This CDR3 region has 15 residues.